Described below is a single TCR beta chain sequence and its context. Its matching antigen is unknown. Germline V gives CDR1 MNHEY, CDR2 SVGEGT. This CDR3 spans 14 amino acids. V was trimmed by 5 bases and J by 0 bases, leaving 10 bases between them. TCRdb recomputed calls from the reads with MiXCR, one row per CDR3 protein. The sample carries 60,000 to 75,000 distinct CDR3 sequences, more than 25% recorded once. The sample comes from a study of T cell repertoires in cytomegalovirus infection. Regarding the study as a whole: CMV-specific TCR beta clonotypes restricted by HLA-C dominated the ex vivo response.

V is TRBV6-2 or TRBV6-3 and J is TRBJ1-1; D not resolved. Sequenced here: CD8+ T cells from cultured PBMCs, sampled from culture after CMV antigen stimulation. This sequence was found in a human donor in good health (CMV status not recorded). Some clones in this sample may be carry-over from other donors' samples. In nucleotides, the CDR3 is TGTGCCAGCAGTCTAACCCGAGTGAACACTGAAGCTTTCTTT. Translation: CASSLTRVNTEAFF.